This T cell receptor (beta chain) stems from a study of blood T cells in healthy people across ages. Study-level points and caveats: There was no known CMV status for donors, so expanded clonotype changes were possibly confounded. The percentage of naive T cells correlated strongly with TCR beta diversity.

This clonotype came up once. The target antigen is unknown. A much larger clonotype is one base distant, so this may be a read error. The length of the CDR3 is 12 residues. The germline gives CDR1 LGHNA, CDR2 YSLEER. It was with a sample-barcoded 5' primer and a J-beta primer mix that a second PCR of roughly 7 to 12 cycles was run. Template switching added a 12-random-nucleotide identifier to every cDNA molecule. Sequencing yielded, for each sample, at least 2.5 million paired-end reads carrying CDR3. TCRdb reprocessed the 5' RACE reads via MiXCR and lists one record per CDR3 protein. The sample lists roughly 640,000 distinct CDR3 sequences, roughly 30% occurring once.

The genes are TRBV4-3 and TRBJ1-2; the D is unclear. This receptor was obtained from a woman older than 75 in good health. The sample consisted of blood. DNA of the CDR3: TGCGCCAGCAGCCAAAGAGGGTATGGCCACACCTTC. Amino acids: CASSQRGYGHTF.